This T cell receptor (beta chain) was recovered during a study of CD8+CD57+ T cells in acquired aplastic anemia. Broader study findings: Overlapping CD8+ CDR3 repertoires of patients and controls contained around 31 shared sequences.

The authors sequenced patients whose flow cytometry had shown CD8+CD57+ cell expansion. Note on this clonotype: What it recognizes is unknown.

Using genomic DNA as the template, TCR beta VDJ and CDR3 profiling was carried out. TCRdb re-derived calls from the reads in MiXCR, one entry per CDR3 protein. This table holds about 290,000 distinct CDR3 sequences, 50% to 65% found once. The CDR3 is 18 residues long. Germline CDR1 and CDR2: SGHTA and FQGTGA. The J segment lost 3 bases and the V segment lost 2 bases, leaving 11 bases of the junction unmatched. The chain uses TRBV7-3 and TRBJ2-5; TRBD1 matches at 11 bases. The TCR was taken from a human donor with aplastic anemia. Material for sequencing was sorted CD4+, CD8+, or CD8+CD57+ T cells (not recorded which) from PBMCs. Here the CDR3 reads CASSLYGQGTGGEETQYF. CDR3 nucleotide sequence: TGTGCCAGCAGCTTATATGGCCAGGGGACAGGGGGAGAAGAGACCCAGTACTTC.